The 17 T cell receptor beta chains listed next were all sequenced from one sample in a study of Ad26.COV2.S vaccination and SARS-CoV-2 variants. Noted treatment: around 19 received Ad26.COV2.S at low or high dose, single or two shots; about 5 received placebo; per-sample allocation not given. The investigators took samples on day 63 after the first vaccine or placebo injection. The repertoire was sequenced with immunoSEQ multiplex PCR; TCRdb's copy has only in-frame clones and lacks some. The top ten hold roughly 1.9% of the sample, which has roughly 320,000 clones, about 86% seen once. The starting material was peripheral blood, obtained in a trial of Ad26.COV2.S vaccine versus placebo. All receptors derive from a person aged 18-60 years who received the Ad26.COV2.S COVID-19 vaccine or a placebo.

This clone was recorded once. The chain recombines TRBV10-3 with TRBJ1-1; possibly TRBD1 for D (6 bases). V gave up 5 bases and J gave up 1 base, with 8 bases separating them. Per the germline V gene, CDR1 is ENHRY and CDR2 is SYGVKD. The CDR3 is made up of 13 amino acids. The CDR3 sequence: CAISRDTNTEAFF. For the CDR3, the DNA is TGTGCCATCAGTCGGGACACGAACACTGAAGCTTTCTTT.

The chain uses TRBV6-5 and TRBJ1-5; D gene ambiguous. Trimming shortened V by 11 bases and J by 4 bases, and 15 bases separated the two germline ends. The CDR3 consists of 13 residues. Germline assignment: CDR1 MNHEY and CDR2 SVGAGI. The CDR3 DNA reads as TGTGCCGTCGGACTTAAGGGAAATCAGCCCCAGCATTTT. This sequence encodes CAVGLKGNQPQHF.

The CDR3 region is CSVVSANEKLFF. In DNA, the CDR3 is TGCAGCGTTGTGTCGGCTAATGAAAAACTGTTTTTT. V is TRBV29-1 and J is TRBJ1-4; D uncertain. Germline values: CDR1 SQVTM, CDR2 ANQGSEA. Trimming took off 4 bases at V and 3 bases at J, with 6 bases between the two ends. The CDR3 has 12 amino acids.

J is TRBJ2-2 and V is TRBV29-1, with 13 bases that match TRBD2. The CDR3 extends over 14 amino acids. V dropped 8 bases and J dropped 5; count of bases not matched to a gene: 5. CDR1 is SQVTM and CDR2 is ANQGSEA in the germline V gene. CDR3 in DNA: TGCAGCTCAAGGACTAGCGGGGGAACCGGGGAGCTGTTTTTT. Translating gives CSSRTSGGTGELFF.

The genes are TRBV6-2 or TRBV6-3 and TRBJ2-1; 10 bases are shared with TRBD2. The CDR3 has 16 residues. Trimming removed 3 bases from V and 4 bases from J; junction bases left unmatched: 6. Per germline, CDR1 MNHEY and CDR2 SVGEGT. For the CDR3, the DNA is TGTGCCAGCAGTTATGCGTGGACTAGCGGTTACAATGAGCAGTTCTTC. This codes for CASSYAWTSGYNEQFF.

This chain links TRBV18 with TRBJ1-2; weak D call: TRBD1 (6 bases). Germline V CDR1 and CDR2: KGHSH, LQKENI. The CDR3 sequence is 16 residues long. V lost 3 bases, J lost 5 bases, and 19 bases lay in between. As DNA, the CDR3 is TGTGCCAGCTCACCGTCCCAGGGGTCACTGCTATATGGCTACACCTTC. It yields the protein CASSPSQGSLLYGYTF.

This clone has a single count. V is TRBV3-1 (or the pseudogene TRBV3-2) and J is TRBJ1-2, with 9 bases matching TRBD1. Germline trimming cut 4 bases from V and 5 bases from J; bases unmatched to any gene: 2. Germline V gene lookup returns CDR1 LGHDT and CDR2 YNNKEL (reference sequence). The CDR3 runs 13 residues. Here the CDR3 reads CASSPGTGYGYTF. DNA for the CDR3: TGTGCCAGCAGCCCGGGGACAGGGTATGGCTACACCTTC.

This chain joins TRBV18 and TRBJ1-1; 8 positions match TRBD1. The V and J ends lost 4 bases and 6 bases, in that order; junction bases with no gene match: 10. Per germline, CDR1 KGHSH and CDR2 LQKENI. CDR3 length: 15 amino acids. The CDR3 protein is CASSHWSGGLSEAFF. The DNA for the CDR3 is TGTGCCAGCTCACATTGGTCAGGGGGCCTCTCTGAAGCTTTCTTT.

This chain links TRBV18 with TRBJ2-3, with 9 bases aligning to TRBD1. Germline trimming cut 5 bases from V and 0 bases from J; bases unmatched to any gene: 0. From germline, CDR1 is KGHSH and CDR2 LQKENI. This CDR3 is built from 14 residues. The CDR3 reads CASSGQGSTDTQYF. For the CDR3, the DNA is TGTGCCAGCTCAGGACAGGGGAGCACAGATACGCAGTATTTT.

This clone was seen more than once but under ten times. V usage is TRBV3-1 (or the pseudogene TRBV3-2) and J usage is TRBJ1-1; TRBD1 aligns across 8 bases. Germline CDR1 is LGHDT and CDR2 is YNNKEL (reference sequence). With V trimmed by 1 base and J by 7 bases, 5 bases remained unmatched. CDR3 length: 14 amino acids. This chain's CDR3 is CASSQGGTGGEAFF. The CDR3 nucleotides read TGTGCCAGCAGCCAAGGGGGGACAGGTGGTGAAGCTTTCTTT.

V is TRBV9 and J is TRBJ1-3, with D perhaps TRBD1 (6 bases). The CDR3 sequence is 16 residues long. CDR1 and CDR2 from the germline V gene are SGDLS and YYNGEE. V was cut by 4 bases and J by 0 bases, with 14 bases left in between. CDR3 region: CASSLGQHFSGNTIYF. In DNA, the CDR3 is TGTGCCAGCAGCCTAGGACAGCACTTCTCTGGAAACACCATATATTTT. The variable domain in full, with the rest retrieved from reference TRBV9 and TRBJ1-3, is DSGVTQTPKHLITATGQRVTLRCSPRSGDLSVYWYQQSLDQGLQFLIQYYNGEERAKGNILERFSAQQFPDLHSELNLSSLELGDSALYFCASSLGQHFSGNTIYFGEGSWLTVV.

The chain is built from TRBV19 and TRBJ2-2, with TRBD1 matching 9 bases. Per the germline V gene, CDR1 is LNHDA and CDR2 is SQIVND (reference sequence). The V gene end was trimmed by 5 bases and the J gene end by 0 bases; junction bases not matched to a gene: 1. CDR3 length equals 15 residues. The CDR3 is CASSRDRANTGELFF. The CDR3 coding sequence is TGTGCCAGTAGTCGGGACAGGGCGAACACCGGGGAGCTGTTTTTT.

As DNA, the CDR3 is TGTGCCATCAGTGAGATCTCCGGGACAGGGCCCTTCAATGAAAAACTGTTTTTT. Its protein product is CAISEISGTGPFNEKLFF. This chain joins TRBV10-3 and TRBJ1-4; TRBD1 agrees at 9 bases. Trimming cost V 2 bases and J 5 bases; bases outside gene matches: 12. The length of the CDR3 is 18 residues. CDR1 ENHRY and CDR2 SYGVKD come from the germline V gene.

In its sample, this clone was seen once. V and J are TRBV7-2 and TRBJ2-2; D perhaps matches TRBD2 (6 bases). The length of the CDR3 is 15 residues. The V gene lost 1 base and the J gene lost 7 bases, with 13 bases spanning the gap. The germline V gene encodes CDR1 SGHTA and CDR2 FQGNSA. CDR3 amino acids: CASSLVGGADGELFF. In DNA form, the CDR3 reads TGTGCCAGCAGCTTAGTAGGCGGGGCGGACGGGGAGCTGTTTTTT.

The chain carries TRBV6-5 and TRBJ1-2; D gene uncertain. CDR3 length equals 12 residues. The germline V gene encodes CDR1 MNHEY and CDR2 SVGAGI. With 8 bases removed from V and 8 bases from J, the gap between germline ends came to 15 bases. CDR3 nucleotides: TGTGCCAGCGGGGAGGGCCCGAGGGGCTACACCTTC. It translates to CASGEGPRGYTF.

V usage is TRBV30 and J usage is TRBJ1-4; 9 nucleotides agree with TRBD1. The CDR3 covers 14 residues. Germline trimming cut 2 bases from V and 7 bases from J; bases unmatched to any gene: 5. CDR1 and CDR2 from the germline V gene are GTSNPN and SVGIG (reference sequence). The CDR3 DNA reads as TGTGCCTGGAGTCTGTCGGGACAGGGTGAAAAACTGTTTTTT. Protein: CAWSLSGQGEKLFF. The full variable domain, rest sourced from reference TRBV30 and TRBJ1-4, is SQTIHQWPATLVQPVGSPLSLECTVEGTSNPNLYWYRQAAGRGLQLLFYSVGIGQISSEVPQNLSASRPQDRQFILSSKKLLLSDSGFYLCAWSLSGQGEKLFFGSGTQLSVL.

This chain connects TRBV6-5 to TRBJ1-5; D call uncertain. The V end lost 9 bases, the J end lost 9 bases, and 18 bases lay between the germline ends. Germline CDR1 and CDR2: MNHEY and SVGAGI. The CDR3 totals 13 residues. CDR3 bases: TGTGCCAGTCGGACGGTCGTTGGATGGCCCCAGCATTTT. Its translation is CASRTVVGWPQHF.